This T cell receptor (beta chain) was recovered during a study of cytotoxic CD8 clonotypes in ibrutinib-treated CLL (dated by TCRdb to about 2021). Regarding the study in general: The cohort included around 16 treatment-naive and some 10 relapsed/refractory patients; roughly 17 were IGHV unmutated. Partial responses were observed in about 25 patients and complete responses in 2; after a median follow-up of 68 months, remission was maintained in 15 or so patients and progression was observed in some 12. Response samples were taken after a median of 12 months on treatment, ranging from roughly 6 to 36 months. Samples averaged roughly 280,000 productive templates and 94,082 productive rearrangements. Of the 90 or so participants in the trial, approximately 26 had longitudinal samples available. Cryopreserved peripheral blood mononuclear cells were obtained prior to treatment, at the time of response, and at either disease progression or sustained remission. Patients were still on ibrutinib when every remission and progressive disease sample was collected. Study-wide conclusions, independent of this receptor: Sampling times were not matched between patients in sustained remission and patients whose disease was progressing, and lymph node repertoires were not examined. At ibrutinib response clonality went up, during sustained remission it held steady, and at progression it dropped back toward baseline. Public clonotypes were found to be uncommon and were observed to contract or remain stable during treatment; the increase in clonality was shown to reflect expansion of private clonotypes at ibrutinib response. At baseline, clonality was higher than in age-matched healthy donors and showed a strong correlation with circulating CD8+ T-cell counts.

V drops 5 bases and J drops 6 bases, leaving 5 bases in between. CDR1 SGHTA and CDR2 FQGTGA are derived from the germline V gene. From cysteine to phenylalanine, the CDR3 is 11 amino acids long. The retained sequence is limited to the CDR3, 33 bases, with the frame set at the first base. This clone has just one count. Its antigen remains unidentified. Base quality data are lacking; no much larger clone is found one base away. The time point label, read with the paper, signifies: 12 months on ibrutinib. For TCR beta library preparation, 2 to 2.5 micrograms of genomic DNA were isolated from cryopreserved PBMCs. Longitudinal blood samples from CLL patients on ibrutinib monotherapy were analyzed using high-throughput TCR beta sequencing. Patients were enrolled in a phase 2 open-label single-center ibrutinib monotherapy trial. Each clonotype received, on average, 10x coverage in deep resolution sequencing performed on a MiSeq, where the target depth lay between 1 in 1 million and 1 in 200,000 T cells. The immunoSEQ hsTCRB Kit was used to generate TCR beta libraries. Per the original workflow: Data were analyzed with ImmunoSEQ Data Assistant and ImmunoSEQ Analyzer, with V, D and J genes assigned per IMGT definitions. Clonality, which ranges from 0 to 1, was calculated by subtracting the normalized Shannon entropy of productive rearrangement frequencies from one. Only overrepresented clonotypes making up at least 0.05% of each patient's repertoire were included in the public clonotype analysis. Some 12 age-matched healthy donor repertoires from immuneACCESS served as clonality controls. Not all clones reach the TCRdb copy of this immuneACCESS table, which keeps in-frame sequences only. Checked studies attribute under half of the gap to unresolved V genes and leave the rest unexplained. D and trimming come from the DNA, and the V and J calls and clone size come from that table. The sample table shows 130,000 or so clones, and approximately 75% are seen once. Clones ranked in the top ten supply 28% of the sample.

This clonotype was sampled from a human donor with chronic lymphocytic leukemia. The sample here was PBMCs, taken after 12 months of ibrutinib treatment. Rearrangement joined TRBV7-3 to TRBJ2-1, with an unclear D gene assignment. The DNA reads as follows: TGTGCCAGCAGCACGGGCAATGAGCAGTTCTTC. The translation is CASSTGNEQFF.